This T cell receptor beta chain was recovered during a study of blood T cells in healthy people across ages. The junction had 20 bases not matched to a gene; V was cut back by 4 bases and J by 9 bases. This CDR3 has 18 amino acids. From germline, CDR1 is MNHEY and CDR2 SVGAGI. Sample-barcoded 5' priming and a J-beta primer mix drove a second PCR of roughly 6 to 12 cycles. A template-switch adaptor with 12 random nucleotides tagged each cDNA molecule. TCRdb independently ran MiXCR on the 5' RACE reads; one entry per CDR3 protein. The sample has around 800,000 distinct CDR3 sequences; under 30% are singletons. At least 6 million PBMCs were isolated per sample. These same records also appear under a second study, on T cells of mothers and their children. As that study records: Slightly higher but non-significant overlap marked related mother-child pairs versus unrelated pairs. Persistent microchimeric T cell clones were not found at ~100 per million sensitivity.

The V and J genes are TRBV6-5 and TRBJ2-1, with 8 bases aligning to TRBD2. Input material: blood. The clonotype originates from a boy between 10 and 17 years old in good health. The CDR3 coding sequence is TGTGCCAGCAGTTCCCCCCTGACTAGCGCCCCGTCGGGGGTTGAGCAGTTCTTC. Translation gives CASSSPLTSAPSGVEQFF.